Each of the 31 T cell receptor beta chains below was sequenced from the same sample in a study of Ad26.COV2.S vaccination and SARS-CoV-2 variants. Repertoires were generated with immunoSEQ multiplex PCR, while TCRdb's copy carries only in-frame clones and drops some. The sample records roughly 500,000 clones, about 88% being singletons. The treatment: some 20 received Ad26.COV2.S at low or high dose, single or two shots; about 5 received placebo; per-sample allocation not given. Samples came from day 63 after the first vaccine or placebo injection. The sample consisted of peripheral blood, taken in a trial of Ad26.COV2.S vaccine versus placebo. The receptors shown here come from a person between 18 and 65 years old who received the Ad26.COV2.S COVID-19 vaccine or a placebo.

V gene TRBV7-9 combines with J gene TRBJ1-5; D might be TRBD1 (5 bases). The CDR3 is 16 residues long. From germline, CDR1 is SEHNR and CDR2 FQNEAQ (reference sequence). V was trimmed by 2 bases and J by 6 bases, leaving 17 bases between them. The CDR3 DNA reads TGTGCCAGCAGCTTATCGACTAGCGGTGGGGCTCAGCCCCAGCATTTT. Its translation is CASSLSTSGGAQPQHF.

CDR3 sequence: CASSPGTGTYEQYF. The CDR3, as DNA: TGTGCCAGCAGCCCTGGGACAGGCACCTACGAGCAGTACTTC. The gene calls are TRBV28 and TRBJ2-7; the match to TRBD1 covers 8 bases. V shed 6 bases and J 2 bases; nucleotides not matched to a gene: 6. The CDR3 runs to 14 residues. Germline assignment: CDR1 MDHEN and CDR2 SYDVKM.

CDR3 in DNA: TGTGCCAGCAGCTTAGTTCCGGCCAGGGAAGAGACCCAGTACTTC. It yields the protein CASSLVPAREETQYF. J is TRBJ2-5 and V is TRBV7-9, with D possibly being TRBD1 (5 bases). CDR3 size: 15 residues. Trimming cost V 1 base and J 3 bases, with 12 bases left between them. Germline CDR1 reads SEHNR; CDR2 reads FQNEAQ (reference sequence).

This rearrangement joins TRBV20-1 to TRBJ1-2, with D possibly being TRBD1 (5 bases). V was pared by 4 bases and J by 4 bases, with 7 bases between. The CDR3 runs 11 residues. Germline V gives CDR1 DFQATT, CDR2 SNEGSKA (reference sequence). This CDR3 is CSAMQGYGYTF. The CDR3 DNA is TGCAGTGCTATGCAGGGCTATGGCTACACCTTC.

The table lists this clone with a count of one. The chain links TRBV4-2 to TRBJ2-2; 10 bases fit TRBD2. CDR1 and CDR2 from the germline V gene are LGHNA and YNFKEQ. The J segment lost 5 bases and the V segment lost 5 bases, leaving 11 bases of the junction unmatched. The CDR3 contains 17 residues. CDR3 DNA sequence: TGTGCCAGCAGCTTCCGCCCTAGCGGGAGTGGAACCGGGGAGCTGTTTTTT. This translates into CASSFRPSGSGTGELFF.

This chain uses TRBV3-1 (or the pseudogene TRBV3-2) with TRBJ2-3; D possibly corresponds to TRBD1 (5 bases). From germline, CDR1 is LGHDT and CDR2 YNNKEL (reference sequence). Trimming took off 8 bases at V and 4 bases at J, with 10 bases between the two ends. The length of the CDR3 is 12 residues. The DNA of the CDR3 is TGTGCCAGCGGAATACAGGCAGATACGCAGTATTTT. This gives the protein CASGIQADTQYF.

J is TRBJ2-5 and V is TRBV7-9; D is perhaps TRBD2 (5 bases). The CDR3 sequence is 16 residues long. The germline V gene encodes CDR1 SEHNR and CDR2 FQNEAQ (reference sequence). V lost 3 bases and J 3 bases, leaving 17 bases between the germline ends. CDR3 DNA: TGTGCCAGCAGCTTCTCGGGGATCAACGCCAAAGAGACCCAGTACTTC. Amino acids: CASSFSGINAKETQYF.

The V gene is TRBV29-1, the J gene TRBJ1-5, with D hard to call. The CDR3 length is 13 residues. Germline CDR1 SQVTM, CDR2 ANQGSEA. Trimming shortened V by 4 bases and J by 3 bases, and 10 bases separated the two germline ends. CDR3 amino acids: CSVAGQINQPQHF. The CDR3 DNA is TGCAGCGTTGCTGGGCAGATCAATCAGCCCCAGCATTTT.

The chain couples TRBV4-2 to TRBJ2-5; TRBD1 aligns across 8 bases. There are 19 residues in the CDR3. With 1 base clipped from V and 0 bases from J, the junction kept 13 bases outside the gene matches. Germline-derived CDR1 and CDR2 are LGHNA and YNFKEQ. CDR3 DNA: TGTGCCAGCAGCCAAGGCCTCTCTTACAGGGGGTTGTACCAAGAGACCCAGTACTTC. This gives the protein CASSQGLSYRGLYQETQYF.

Concerning this clone itself: This clone may be a read error of a much larger clone one base away. The rearrangement links TRBV5-6 to TRBJ1-2, with 9 bases aligning to TRBD1. V lost 0 bases, J lost 8 bases, and 2 bases stayed unmatched. Germline CDR1 reads SGHDT; CDR2 reads YYEEEE. The CDR3 consists of 13 residues. Here the CDR3 DNA reads TGTGCCAGCAGCTTGGGGACAGGGGACGGCTACACCTTC. It encodes CASSLGTGDGYTF. Filled out from reference TRBV5-6 and TRBJ1-2, the complete variable domain reads DAGVTQSPTHLIKTRGQQVTLRCSPKSGHDTVSWYQQALGQGPQFIFQYYEEEERQRGNFPDRFSGHQFPNYSSELNVNALLLGDSALYLCASSLGTGDGYTFGSGTRLTVV.

This clone was recorded a few times. The chain uses TRBV6-6 and TRBJ2-1; 10 bases map to TRBD1. Germline CDR1 and CDR2: MNHNY and SVGAGI (reference sequence). The CDR3 contains 14 residues. V gave up 7 bases and J gave up 6 bases; unmatched junction bases: 6. CDR3 region: CASIRQGAGNEQFF. The DNA for the CDR3 is TGTGCCAGCATTAGACAGGGGGCAGGCAATGAGCAGTTCTTC.

The chain uses TRBV6-5 and TRBJ2-3; D is undetermined. Germline V lookup: CDR1 MNHEY, CDR2 SVGAGI. V gave up 5 bases and J gave up 2 bases, with 8 bases separating them. This CDR3 contains 13 residues. This chain's CDR3 is CASSPRFTDTQYF. Written as DNA, the CDR3 is TGTGCCAGCAGTCCCAGGTTCACAGATACGCAGTATTTT.

V is TRBV30 and J is TRBJ1-2; possibly TRBD1 for D (6 bases). This CDR3 contains 14 residues. Trimming took off 0 bases at V and 5 bases at J, with 13 bases between the two ends. Germline CDR1 reads GTSNPN; CDR2 reads SVGIG (reference sequence). The DNA for the CDR3 is TGTGCCTGGAGTGTCCGGGGGGCAAGTTATGGCTACACCTTC. Amino acid sequence: CAWSVRGASYGYTF.

This clone was observed a few times. This chain links TRBV7-9 with TRBJ1-1; 7 bases map to TRBD1. Germline trimming cut 5 bases from V and 10 bases from J; bases unmatched to any gene: 7. Germline CDR1 and CDR2: SEHNR and FQNEAQ (reference sequence). The CDR3 is 12 amino acids. The CDR3 region has the DNA TGTGCCAGCAGCCCAACAGGGGATGGAGCTTTCTTT. Translating it yields CASSPTGDGAFF.

This clone has a handful of counts. The J gene is TRBJ1-1, the V gene TRBV4-2; D gene uncertain. The CDR3 runs to 14 residues. Trimming shortened V by 5 bases and J by 6 bases, and 16 bases separated the two germline ends. The germline V gene encodes CDR1 LGHNA and CDR2 YNFKEQ. The CDR3 DNA sequence: TGTGCCAGCAGCTATCAGGTTGAGGTGGCTGAAGCTTTCTTT. It yields the protein CASSYQVEVAEAFF.

V gene TRBV13 combines with J gene TRBJ1-4, with D perhaps matching TRBD1 (6 bases). V was pared by 5 bases and J by 4 bases, with 11 bases between. The CDR3 is made up of 14 amino acids. In germline, CDR1 is PRHDT, CDR2 FYEKMQ (reference sequence). The CDR3 DNA reads TGTGCCAGCAGCCGGCGACAGGTTAATGAAAAACTGTTTTTT. The encoded protein is CASSRRQVNEKLFF.

This sequence joins TRBV12-5 and TRBJ2-3; D ambiguous. The ends were cut back, 2 bases at V and 4 bases at J, with 7 bases in the middle. The germline V gene encodes CDR1 LGHNT and CDR2 FRNRAP. The CDR3 totals 13 residues. The CDR3 sequence: CASGLSGADTQYF. Here the CDR3 DNA reads TGTGCTAGTGGTTTGTCAGGCGCAGATACGCAGTATTTT.

The chain is built from TRBV4-1 and TRBJ2-1; no firm D call. Between the trimmed V and J ends, which lost 1 base and 4 bases, there was a span of 8 bases. The length of the CDR3 is 14 residues. The V gene's germline CDR1 is MGHRA and CDR2 YSYEKL. CDR3 amino acids: CASSQVGMYNEQFF. CDR3 nucleotides: TGCGCCAGCAGCCAAGTGGGGATGTACAATGAGCAGTTCTTC.

On this clone: The identical CDR3 is also encoded by other nucleotide sequences in the sample. The V and J genes are TRBV28 and TRBJ1-1; D is undetermined. Germline V CDR1 and CDR2: MDHEN, SYDVKM. V lost 2 bases and J 4 bases, leaving 5 bases between the germline ends. The CDR3 extends over 12 amino acids. The CDR3 is CASSLPATEAFF. The CDR3 nucleotides are TGTGCCAGCAGTTTACCCGCCACTGAAGCTTTCTTT.

This chain uses TRBV3-1 (or the pseudogene TRBV3-2) with TRBJ1-3; D ambiguous. The germline V and J ends were trimmed by 4 bases and 4 bases, with 11 bases remaining between them. Germline lookup yields CDR1 LGHDT and CDR2 YNNKEL (reference sequence). This CDR3 region has 14 residues. CDR3 loop: CASSRLGGGNTIYF. The CDR3 region has the DNA TGTGCCAGCAGCCGCCTCGGAGGGGGAAACACCATATATTTT.

This chain joins TRBV21-1 and TRBJ2-5; TRBD1 is the table's D call, not checked against the DNA. TRBV21-1 is a pseudogene locus. The CDR3 loop spans 16 amino acids. This chain's CDR3 is CASSKKVTVPVKTQYF. DNA of the CDR3: TGTGCCAGCAGCAAAAAGGTTACAGTACCGGTGAAAACCCAGTACTTC.

This chain links TRBV6-6 with TRBJ1-4, with TRBD1 identical over 8 bases. V gave up 5 bases and J gave up 7 bases; unmatched junction bases: 9. Germline CDR1 reads MNHNY; CDR2 reads SVGAGI (reference sequence). The CDR3 sequence is 15 residues long. The CDR3, as DNA: TGTGCCAGCAGTGACCCAGGCAGGGGGCCTGAAAAACTGTTTTTT. Translation gives CASSDPGRGPEKLFF.

The gene calls are TRBV7-2 and TRBJ2-3, with D unresolved. Germline V gives CDR1 SGHTA, CDR2 FQGNSA. Trimming left V 1 base short and J 5 bases short, with 10 bases between. The CDR3 sequence is 14 residues long. The CDR3 coding sequence is TGTGCCAGCAGCTTAGAACCAGCCCGAGATACGCAGTATTTT. This codes for CASSLEPARDTQYF. Full variable domain (remainder filled in from reference TRBV7-2 and TRBJ2-3): GAGVSQSPSNKVTEKGKDVELRCDPISGHTALYWYRQSLGQGLEFLIYFQGNSAPDKSGLPSDRFSAERTGGSVSTLTIQRTQQEDSAVYLCASSLEPARDTQYFGPGTRLTVL.

V usage is TRBV29-1 and J usage is TRBJ1-2; 8 positions match TRBD1. There are 12 residues in the CDR3. Per germline, CDR1 SQVTM and CDR2 ANQGSEA. Trimming cost V 6 bases and J 6 bases; bases outside gene matches: 6. The CDR3 bases are TGCAGCGTCGCCGACAGGGGAAATGGCTACACCTTC. It translates to CSVADRGNGYTF. Using reference TRBV29-1 and TRBJ1-2 for the parts outside the CDR3, the full variable domain is SAVISQKPSRDICQRGTSLTIQCQVDSQVTMMFWYRQQPGQSLTLIATANQGSEATYESGFVIDKFPISRPNLTFSTLTVSNMSPEDSSIYLCSVADRGNGYTFGSGTRLTVV.

The rearrangement joins TRBV9 to TRBJ2-6; D is unresolved. Trimming cost V 3 bases and J 4 bases, with 8 bases left between them. The CDR3 sequence is 14 residues long. Germline V lookup: CDR1 SGDLS, CDR2 YYNGEE. Here the CDR3 reads CASSGRQGANVLTF. Here the CDR3 DNA reads TGTGCCAGCAGCGGACGCCAGGGGGCCAACGTCCTGACTTTC.

V gene TRBV5-6 combines with J gene TRBJ2-2; no reliable D call. Germline lookup yields CDR1 SGHDT and CDR2 YYEEEE. There are 13 residues in the CDR3. Trimming cost V 0 bases and J 5 bases, with 5 bases left between them. The CDR3 DNA reads as TGTGCCAGCAGCTTGGTTGGTACCGGGGAGCTGTTTTTT. Residues: CASSLVGTGELFF.

This chain joins TRBV7-6 and TRBJ2-7; possibly TRBD1 for D (5 bases). The CDR3 consists of 13 residues. Between the trimmed V and J ends, which lost 5 bases and 10 bases, there was a span of 18 bases. CDR1 SGHVS and CDR2 FNYEAQ come from the germline V gene. CDR3 amino acids: CASSPSRQRGQYF. As DNA, the CDR3 is TGTGCCAGCAGCCCCTCCCGACAAAGGGGTCAGTACTTC.

The J gene is TRBJ1-6, the V gene TRBV28; D might be TRBD1 (6 bases). The CDR3 loop spans 16 amino acids. Looked up from germline, CDR1 is MDHEN and CDR2 is SYDVKM. Trimming removed 2 bases from V and 7 bases from J, with 15 bases in between. The CDR3 sequence: CASSLGFQGRNSPLHF. The CDR3 coding sequence is TGTGCCAGCAGTTTAGGGTTTCAGGGGCGGAATTCACCCCTCCACTTT.

This chain connects TRBV11-3 to TRBJ2-1, with 11 bases matching TRBD2. Germline V gene data show CDR1 as SGHNT and CDR2 as YENEEA. The ends lost 0 bases at V and 7 bases at J; junction bases unmatched: 11. The CDR3 runs to 18 residues. Written as DNA, the CDR3 is TGTGCCAGCAGCTTAGATCGGACTAATCTAGCGGGGGGTAATGAGCAGTTCTTC. It yields the protein CASSLDRTNLAGGNEQFF.

This sequence joins TRBV7-9 and TRBJ1-2, with D tentatively TRBD1 (6 bases). Germline loops: CDR1 SEHNR, CDR2 FQNEAQ (reference sequence). This CDR3 has 12 residues. The ends were cut back, 3 bases at V and 13 bases at J, with 15 bases in the middle. The CDR3: CASSFGTRSATF. DNA of the CDR3: TGTGCCAGCAGCTTCGGGACACGTTCCGCCACCTTC.

The rearrangement links TRBV24-1 to TRBJ2-3; D may be TRBD1 or TRBD2 (5 bases each). V was trimmed by 1 base and J by 4 bases, leaving 8 bases between them. CDR3 size: 14 residues. Per germline, CDR1 KGHDR and CDR2 SFDVKD. CDR3 sequence (DNA): TGTGCCACCAGTGATTTCAGGGACGCAGATACGCAGTATTTT. It codes for CATSDFRDADTQYF.